Below, 30 T cell receptor beta chains from the same sample are listed, as sequenced in a study of blood T cell repertoires in COVID-19. The data were produced by immunoSEQ multiplex PCR, yet TCRdb's version contains in-frame clones alone and is incomplete. The data contain about 140,000 clones, approximately 84% of them seen just once; the ten biggest clones take up 3% to 4%. Sequencing used PBMCs or T cells enriched from blood (not recorded which). These receptors originate from a woman aged 45 to 65 with acute COVID-19.

The rearrangement links TRBV5-6 to TRBJ2-5; 13 bases align to TRBD2. Per the germline V gene, CDR1 is SGHDT and CDR2 is YYEEEE. This CDR3 spans 17 amino acids. With 2 bases clipped from V and 4 bases from J, the junction kept 8 bases outside the gene matches. The DNA of the CDR3 is TGTGCCAGCAGCTTTGGACTAGCGGGAGACTTTGGAGAGACCCAGTACTTC. It yields the protein CASSFGLAGDFGETQYF.

This chain connects TRBV9 to TRBJ1-1; D is unresolved. Germline V gene lookup returns CDR1 SGDLS and CDR2 YYNGEE. The CDR3 is 14 amino acids. The V and J ends lost 3 bases and 1 base respectively, with 10 bases between them. The chain's CDR3 is CASSEENSNTEAFF. The DNA of the CDR3 is TGTGCCAGCAGCGAGGAGAATTCGAACACTGAAGCTTTCTTT.

This clone was recorded only once. The chain couples TRBV3-1 (or the pseudogene TRBV3-2) to TRBJ2-7; no clear D. CDR3 length: 14 amino acids. V was trimmed by 1 base and J by 2 bases, leaving 9 bases between them. Germline V CDR1 and CDR2: LGHDT, YNNKEL (reference sequence). CDR3 loop: CASSQAVSPYEQYF. The CDR3 DNA reads as TGTGCCAGCAGCCAAGCGGTTAGCCCCTACGAGCAGTACTTC.

The chain has TRBV5-1 and TRBJ2-2, with 7 positions matching TRBD1. Germline V gene data show CDR1 as SGHRS and CDR2 as YFSETQ. The length of the CDR3 is 18 residues. V dropped 3 bases and J dropped 3; count of bases not matched to a gene: 14. The CDR3 reads CASSSNPFDRADTGELFF. In DNA form, the CDR3 reads TGCGCCAGCAGCTCAAACCCCTTCGACAGGGCGGACACCGGGGAGCTGTTTTTT. Variable domain in full (rest from reference TRBV5-1 and TRBJ2-2): KAGVTQTPRYLIKTRGQQVTLSCSPISGHRSVSWYQQTPGQGLQFLFEYFSETQRNKGNFPGRFSGRQFSNSRSEMNVSTLELGDSALYLCASSSNPFDRADTGELFFGEGSRLTVL.

V is TRBV7-9 and J is TRBJ2-1; 13 bases are shared with TRBD2. Germline V gene lookup returns CDR1 SEHNR and CDR2 FQNEAQ (reference sequence). The CDR3 covers 18 residues. The J segment lost 4 bases and the V segment lost 5 bases, leaving 11 bases of the junction unmatched. CDR3 protein: CASSLTSGRAKYYNEQFF. Here the CDR3 DNA reads TGTGCCAGCAGCCTAACTAGCGGGAGGGCCAAATATTACAATGAGCAGTTCTTC.

This chain uses TRBV3-1 (or the pseudogene TRBV3-2) with TRBJ2-7; 7 bases are a match to TRBD1. The CDR3 runs 14 residues. The V and J ends lost 1 base and 5 bases, in that order; junction bases with no gene match: 5. Looked up from germline, CDR1 is LGHDT and CDR2 is YNNKEL (reference sequence). The CDR3 DNA reads as TGTGCCAGCAGCCAAGGACAGGGTATCAACGAGCAGTACTTC. It specifies CASSQGQGINEQYF.

This clone was seen a single time. The chain carries TRBV4-2 and TRBJ2-1, with 9 nucleotides matching TRBD2. The CDR3 covers 13 residues. V dropped 5 bases and J dropped 5; count of bases not matched to a gene: 1. Germline V gene lookup returns CDR1 LGHNA and CDR2 YNFKEQ. The CDR3, as DNA: TGTGCCAGCAGCTCTAGCGGGGACAATGAGCAGTTCTTC. Amino acids: CASSSSGDNEQFF.

This chain joins TRBV30 and TRBJ1-2; 10 bases align to TRBD1. Per the germline V gene, CDR1 is GTSNPN and CDR2 is SVGIG (reference sequence). The ends lost 1 base at V and 8 bases at J; junction bases unmatched: 7. The CDR3 consists of 14 residues. CDR3 residues: CAWSGTGGDVGYTF. CDR3 nucleotides: TGTGCCTGGAGTGGGACAGGGGGGGATGTCGGCTACACCTTC. Together with reference TRBV30 and TRBJ1-2, the CDR3 gives the full variable domain: SQTIHQWPATLVQPVGSPLSLECTVEGTSNPNLYWYRQAAGRGLQLLFYSVGIGQISSEVPQNLSASRPQDRQFILSSKKLLLSDSGFYLCAWSGTGGDVGYTFGSGTRLTVV.

The CDR3 DNA is TGTGCCAGCAGCAAAGGGGGGACAGGGGATTCAATGGCCGGGGAGCTGTTTTTT. It translates to CASSKGGTGDSMAGELFF. The V and J genes are TRBV21-1 and TRBJ2-2; TRBD1 was called by the table and not checked on the DNA. TRBV21-1 is recorded as a pseudogene. The CDR3 runs 18 residues.

The rearrangement joins TRBV30 to TRBJ1-3, with a tentative D call TRBD1 (6 bases). V lost 2 bases to trimming and J lost 4 bases, with 15 bases between them. Germline lookup yields CDR1 GTSNPN and CDR2 SVGIG (reference sequence). This CDR3 contains 15 residues. The chain's CDR3 is CAWSPAGARGNTIYF. In DNA, the CDR3 is TGTGCCTGGAGTCCCGCAGGGGCCCGAGGAAACACCATATATTTT.

J is TRBJ1-4 and V is TRBV7-7, with D possibly being TRBD1 (6 bases). In germline, CDR1 is SSHAT, CDR2 FNYEAQ (reference sequence). V lost 5 bases, J lost 1 base, and 20 bases lay in between. The CDR3 runs to 18 residues. CDR3 sequence: CASSPDSVLTVTNEKLFF. The CDR3 coding sequence is TGTGCCAGCAGCCCGGACAGCGTTCTTACCGTAACTAATGAAAAACTGTTTTTT.

The V and J genes are TRBV10-3 and TRBJ2-3, with D perhaps matching TRBD2 (5 bases). This CDR3 region has 14 residues. Between the trimmed V and J ends, which lost 11 bases and 2 bases, there was a span of 17 bases. CDR1 is ENHRY, CDR2 SYGVKD, per germline. CDR3 nucleotides: TGTGCCGTAGGTAGCGCTAAGACCACAGATACGCAGTATTTT. This codes for CAVGSAKTTDTQYF.

The table lists this clone with a few counts. The chain employs TRBV9 and TRBJ2-2, with D possibly being TRBD1 (6 bases). The CDR3 spans 16 residues. Looked up from germline, CDR1 is SGDLS and CDR2 is YYNGEE. Trimming cost V 0 bases and J 4 bases, with 13 bases left between them. The CDR3 loop is CASSVESGVVTGELFF. CDR3 nucleotides: TGTGCCAGCAGCGTAGAGTCAGGGGTAGTCACCGGGGAGCTGTTTTTT.

This chain uses TRBV5-8 with TRBJ2-4; D is ambiguous. CDR1 is SGHTS, CDR2 YDEGEE, per germline. The CDR3 has 14 residues. V gave up 0 bases and J gave up 2 bases, with 6 bases separating them. This CDR3 is CASSLAGSKNIQYF. The CDR3 coding sequence is TGTGCCAGCAGCTTGGCAGGATCCAAAAACATTCAGTACTTC.

J is TRBJ2-1 and V is TRBV12-5; 7 bases are shared with TRBD2. Unmatched junction bases numbered 7, after V lost 3 bases and J lost 5 bases. Germline V gives CDR1 LGHNT, CDR2 FRNRAP. The CDR3 totals 15 residues. In DNA, the CDR3 is TGTGCTAGTGGTTTTTTAGTAGCGGGCAACAATGAGCAGTTCTTC. It specifies CASGFLVAGNNEQFF.

This chain connects TRBV18 to TRBJ2-1, with TRBD2 identical over 10 bases. Germline CDR1 is KGHSH and CDR2 is LQKENI. The V gene end was trimmed by 5 bases and the J gene end by 3 bases; junction bases not matched to a gene: 10. CDR3 length equals 17 residues. CDR3 nucleotides: TGTGCCAGCTCAGAACTTTTAGCGGGAGGAGTCTACAATGAGCAGTTCTTC. It encodes CASSELLAGGVYNEQFF.

The chain links TRBV11-3 to TRBJ2-1; 14 bases match TRBD2. CDR3 length: 17 amino acids. The V gene end was trimmed by 5 bases and the J gene end by 7 bases; junction bases not matched to a gene: 10. Per germline, CDR1 SGHNT and CDR2 YENEEA. The CDR3 spells CASSAWGTSGSKNEQFF. As DNA, the CDR3 is TGTGCCAGCAGCGCATGGGGGACTAGCGGGAGTAAAAATGAGCAGTTCTTC.

V and J are TRBV6-4 and TRBJ2-1; TRBD2 matches at 16 bases. CDR3 size: 17 residues. Germline V gene lookup returns CDR1 MRHNA and CDR2 SNTAGT. V lost 2 bases to trimming and J lost 4 bases; unmatched junction nucleotides: 2. In DNA form, the CDR3 reads TGTGCCAGCAGTGACGGGACTAGCGGGAGGGATTACAATGAGCAGTTCTTC. Its translation: CASSDGTSGRDYNEQFF.

The chain is built from TRBV7-9 and TRBJ1-3, with a weak D call TRBD1 (5 bases). This CDR3 is 12 amino acids long. V lost 5 bases and J 4 bases, leaving 6 bases between the germline ends. Germline V gene data show CDR1 as SEHNR and CDR2 as FQNEAQ (reference sequence). CDR3 bases: TGTGCCAGCAGCCGACAGGGAAACACCATATATTTT. It yields the protein CASSRQGNTIYF.

The chain joins TRBV19 to TRBJ1-1, with D maybe TRBD1 (5 bases). V was cut by 5 bases and J by 2 bases, with 15 bases left in between. Germline V gene data show CDR1 as LNHDA and CDR2 as SQIVND (reference sequence). CDR3 length equals 15 residues. CDR3 protein: CASSSPGRGNTEAFF. CDR3 bases: TGTGCCAGTAGTTCTCCGGGGCGGGGTAACACTGAAGCTTTCTTT.

This clone was seen once. V and J are TRBV29-1 and TRBJ2-3; 10 nucleotides align to TRBD2. There are 12 residues in the CDR3. The V gene's germline CDR1 is SQVTM and CDR2 ANQGSEA. With V trimmed by 8 bases and J by 5 bases, 4 bases remained unmatched. The CDR3: CSPLAGGDTQYF. The CDR3 nucleotides read TGCAGCCCATTAGCGGGAGGAGATACGCAGTATTTT.

The rearrangement uses TRBV19 and TRBJ2-3, with TRBD2 identical over 13 bases. This CDR3 region has 18 residues. In germline, CDR1 is LNHDA, CDR2 SQIVND (reference sequence). Trimming removed 5 bases from V and 0 bases from J; junction bases left unmatched: 8. As DNA, the CDR3 is TGTGCCAGTAGTCCCGGGACTAGCGGGATAGGTAGCACAGATACGCAGTATTTT. It specifies CASSPGTSGIGSTDTQYF.

This chain joins TRBV28 and TRBJ1-5, with D tentatively TRBD1 (5 bases). CDR1 and CDR2 (germline): MDHEN, SYDVKM. V was pared by 6 bases and J by 0 bases, with 9 bases between. The CDR3 has 14 residues. The CDR3 loop is CASSQGHSNQPQHF. The CDR3 DNA is TGTGCCAGCAGCCAGGGTCATAGCAATCAGCCCCAGCATTTT.

The DNA of the CDR3 is TGTGCCAGCAGCTCACGACTAGCGGGAGAATCAGATACGCAGTATTTT. Residues: CASSSRLAGESDTQYF. The chain recombines TRBV7-3 with TRBJ2-3; 12 bases align to TRBD2. V shed 4 bases, J shed 4 bases, and the junction held 6 bases outside the gene matches. The V gene's germline CDR1 is SGHTA and CDR2 FQGTGA. The CDR3 extends over 16 amino acids.

The chain carries TRBV4-3 and TRBJ1-2, with no clear D. This CDR3 region has 16 residues. The V end lost 2 bases, the J end lost 4 bases, and 17 bases lay between the germline ends. The germline CDR1 and CDR2 sequences are LGHNA and YSLEER. The CDR3 DNA sequence: TGCGCCAGCAGCCAACTAGAAGGTTCGTACGCCTATGGCTACACCTTC. Amino acid sequence: CASSQLEGSYAYGYTF.

This chain connects TRBV5-1 to TRBJ1-5; 7 bases are shared with TRBD1. Germline V gives CDR1 SGHRS, CDR2 YFSETQ. Trimming took 0 bases from V and 2 from J; bases not matched to a gene: 2. This CDR3 is 15 amino acids long. This CDR3 reads CASSLGQGGNQPQHF. The DNA for the CDR3 is TGCGCCAGCAGCTTGGGTCAGGGGGGCAATCAGCCCCAGCATTTT.

The V and J genes are TRBV7-2 and TRBJ2-1, with D hard to call. Germline CDR1 SGHTA, CDR2 FQGNSA. This CDR3 spans 16 amino acids. Trimming took 1 base from V and 0 from J, leaving 10 bases between them. CDR3 sequence: CASSLVSSVSYNEQFF. In DNA, the CDR3 is TGTGCCAGCAGCTTAGTGAGCTCGGTCTCCTACAATGAGCAGTTCTTC.

V gene TRBV21-1 combines with J gene TRBJ1-2. TRBV21-1 is flagged as a pseudogene. The CDR3 spans 15 residues. The CDR3: CASSKHPDRGNGYTF. The CDR3 coding sequence is TGTGCCAGCAGCAAACACCCGGATCGGGGGAATGGCTACACCTTC.

The chain employs TRBV19 and TRBJ2-3; 9 bases fit TRBD2. This CDR3 region has 15 residues. Germline trimming cut 3 bases from V and 2 bases from J; bases unmatched to any gene: 3. Germline-derived CDR1 and CDR2 are LNHDA and SQIVND (reference sequence). The CDR3 region has the DNA TGTGCCAGTAGTATTTCTAGCGGGGCCACAGATACGCAGTATTTT. It yields the protein CASSISSGATDTQYF.

The chain couples TRBV30 to TRBJ2-1, with 9 bases fitting TRBD2. Unmatched junction bases numbered 10, after V lost 2 bases and J lost 14 bases. The V gene's germline CDR1 is GTSNPN and CDR2 SVGIG (reference sequence). The CDR3 covers 13 residues. The CDR3, as DNA: TGTGCCTGGAGTTCGACTAGCGGAAGAGTAAAGTTCTTC. It specifies CAWSSTSGRVKFF. The variable domain in full, completed from reference TRBV30 and TRBJ2-1, reads SQTIHQWPATLVQPVGSPLSLECTVEGTSNPNLYWYRQAAGRGLQLLFYSVGIGQISSEVPQNLSASRPQDRQFILSSKKLLLSDSGFYLCAWSSTSGRVKFFGPGTRLTVL.